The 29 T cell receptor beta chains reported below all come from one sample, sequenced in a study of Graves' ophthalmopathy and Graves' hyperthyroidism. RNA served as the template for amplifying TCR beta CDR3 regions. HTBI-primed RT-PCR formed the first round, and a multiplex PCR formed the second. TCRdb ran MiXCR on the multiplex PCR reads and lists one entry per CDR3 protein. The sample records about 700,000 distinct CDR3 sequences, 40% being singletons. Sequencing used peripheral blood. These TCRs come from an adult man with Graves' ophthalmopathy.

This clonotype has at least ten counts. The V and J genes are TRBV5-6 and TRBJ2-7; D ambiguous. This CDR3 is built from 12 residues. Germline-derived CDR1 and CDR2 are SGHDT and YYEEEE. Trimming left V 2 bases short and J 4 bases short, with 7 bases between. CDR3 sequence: CASSLGRYEQYF. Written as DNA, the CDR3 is TGTGCCAGCAGCTTAGGACGGTACGAGCAGTACTTC.

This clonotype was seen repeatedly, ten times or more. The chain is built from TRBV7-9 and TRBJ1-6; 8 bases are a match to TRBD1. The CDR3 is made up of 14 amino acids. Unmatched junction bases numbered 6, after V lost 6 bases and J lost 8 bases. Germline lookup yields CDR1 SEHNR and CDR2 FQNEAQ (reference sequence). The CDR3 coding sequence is TGTGCCAGCAGAAGACAGGGGCCGTATTCACCCCTCCACTTT. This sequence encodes CASRRQGPYSPLHF.

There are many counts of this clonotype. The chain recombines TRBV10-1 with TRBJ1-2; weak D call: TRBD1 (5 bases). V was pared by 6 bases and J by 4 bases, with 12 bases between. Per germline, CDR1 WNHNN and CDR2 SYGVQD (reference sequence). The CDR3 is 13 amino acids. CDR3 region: CASRIMGVYGYTF. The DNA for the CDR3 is TGCGCCAGCAGGATAATGGGGGTCTATGGCTACACCTTC.

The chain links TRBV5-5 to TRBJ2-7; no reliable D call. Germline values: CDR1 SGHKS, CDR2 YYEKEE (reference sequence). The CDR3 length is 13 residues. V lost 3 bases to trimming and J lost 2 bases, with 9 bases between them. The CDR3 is CASSSSEAYEQYF. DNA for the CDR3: TGTGCCAGCAGCTCGTCAGAGGCCTACGAGCAGTACTTC.

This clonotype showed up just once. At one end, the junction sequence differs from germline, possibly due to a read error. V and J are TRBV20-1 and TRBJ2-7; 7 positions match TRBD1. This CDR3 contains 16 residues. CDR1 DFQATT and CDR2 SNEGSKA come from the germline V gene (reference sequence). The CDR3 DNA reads TGCAGTGCTAACAACGCCTGGGACAGAGTAGGGAGAGAGCGGTACTTC. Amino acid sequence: CSANNAWDRVGRERYF.

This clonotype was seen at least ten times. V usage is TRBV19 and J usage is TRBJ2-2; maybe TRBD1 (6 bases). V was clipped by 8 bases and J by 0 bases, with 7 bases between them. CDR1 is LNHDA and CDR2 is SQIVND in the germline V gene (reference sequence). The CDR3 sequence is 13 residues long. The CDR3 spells CASGDTNTGELFF. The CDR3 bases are TGTGCCAGTGGGGACACGAACACCGGGGAGCTGTTTTTT. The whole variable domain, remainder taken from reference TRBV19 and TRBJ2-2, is DGGITQSPKYLFRKEGQNVTLSCEQNLNHDAMYWYRQDPGQGLRLIYYSQIVNDFQKGDIAEGYSVSREKKESFPLTVTSAQKNPTAFYLCASGDTNTGELFFGEGSRLTVL.

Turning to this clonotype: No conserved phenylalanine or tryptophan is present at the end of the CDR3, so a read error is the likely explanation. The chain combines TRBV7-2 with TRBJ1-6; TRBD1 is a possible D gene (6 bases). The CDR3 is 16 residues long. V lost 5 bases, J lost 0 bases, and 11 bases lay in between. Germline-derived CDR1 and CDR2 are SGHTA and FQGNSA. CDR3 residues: CASSPKGGSYNSPLHL. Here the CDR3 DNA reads TGTGCCAGCAGCCCAAAAGGGGGCTCCTATAATTCACCCCTCCACCTT.

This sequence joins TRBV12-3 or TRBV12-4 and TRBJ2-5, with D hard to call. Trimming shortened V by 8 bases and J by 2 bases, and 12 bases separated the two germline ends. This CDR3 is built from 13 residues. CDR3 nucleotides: TGTGCCAGCGCCCTGACTCGTCAAGAGACCCAGTACTTC. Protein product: CASALTRQETQYF.

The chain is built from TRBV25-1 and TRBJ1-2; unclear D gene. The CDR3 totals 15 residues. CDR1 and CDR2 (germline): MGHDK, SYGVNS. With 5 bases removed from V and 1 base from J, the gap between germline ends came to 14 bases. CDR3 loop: CASSYPRASNYGYTF. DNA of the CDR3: TGTGCCAGCAGTTACCCTCGGGCAAGTAACTATGGCTACACCTTC.

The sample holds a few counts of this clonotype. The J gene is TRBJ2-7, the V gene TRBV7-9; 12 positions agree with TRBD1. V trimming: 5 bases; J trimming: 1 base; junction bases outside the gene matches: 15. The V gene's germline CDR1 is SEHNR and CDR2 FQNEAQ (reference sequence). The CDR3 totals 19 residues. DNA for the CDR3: TGTGCCAGCAGCCGGAGGGACAGGGGGCGCCCCGGGTCATCCTACGAGCAGTACTTC. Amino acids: CASSRRDRGRPGSSYEQYF.

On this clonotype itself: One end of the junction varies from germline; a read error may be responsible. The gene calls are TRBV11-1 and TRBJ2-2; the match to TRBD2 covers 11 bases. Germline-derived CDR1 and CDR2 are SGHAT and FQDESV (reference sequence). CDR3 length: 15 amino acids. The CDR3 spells CASSLGLAETGKLFF. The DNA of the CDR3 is TGTGCCAGCAGCTTGGGACTAGCGGAGACCGGGAAGCTGTTTTTT.

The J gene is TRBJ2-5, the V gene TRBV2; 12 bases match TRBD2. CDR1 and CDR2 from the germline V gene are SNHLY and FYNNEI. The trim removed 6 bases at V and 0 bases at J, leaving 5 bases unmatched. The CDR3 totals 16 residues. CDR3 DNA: TGTGCCAGCAGCGGCGGGACTAGCGGGTACCAAGAGACCCAGTACTTC. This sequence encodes CASSGGTSGYQETQYF.

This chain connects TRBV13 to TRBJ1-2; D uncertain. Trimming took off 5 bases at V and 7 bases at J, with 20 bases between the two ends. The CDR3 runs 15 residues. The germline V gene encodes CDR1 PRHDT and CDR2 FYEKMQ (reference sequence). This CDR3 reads CASSTIDSEVGGYTF. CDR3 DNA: TGTGCCAGCAGCACGATTGACTCCGAAGTCGGTGGCTACACCTTC.

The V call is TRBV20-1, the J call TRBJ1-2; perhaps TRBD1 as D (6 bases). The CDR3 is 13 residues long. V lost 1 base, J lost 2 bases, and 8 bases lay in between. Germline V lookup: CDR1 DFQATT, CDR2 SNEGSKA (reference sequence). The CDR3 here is CSARVRGNYGYTF. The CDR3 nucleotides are TGCAGTGCTAGAGTGAGGGGGAACTATGGCTACACCTTC.

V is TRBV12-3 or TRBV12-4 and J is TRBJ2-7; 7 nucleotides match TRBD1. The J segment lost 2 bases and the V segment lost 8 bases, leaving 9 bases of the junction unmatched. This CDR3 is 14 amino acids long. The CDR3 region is CASGPPGQTYEQYF. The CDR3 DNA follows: TGTGCCAGCGGTCCTCCGGGACAGACCTACGAGCAGTACTTC.

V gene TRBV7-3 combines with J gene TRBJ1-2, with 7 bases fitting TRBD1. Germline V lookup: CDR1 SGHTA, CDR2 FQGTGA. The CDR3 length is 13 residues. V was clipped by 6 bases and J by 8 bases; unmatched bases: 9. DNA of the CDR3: TGTGCCAGCAGACCCGACAGGGCGGGGGGCTACACCTTC. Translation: CASRPDRAGGYTF.

DNA of the CDR3: TGTGCCAGCAGTCCGCGGGGGAGCTCCTACGAGCAGTACTTC. Its protein is CASSPRGSSYEQYF. This chain connects TRBV12-3 or TRBV12-4 to TRBJ2-7, with 7 bases matching TRBD2. The length of the CDR3 is 14 residues. Trimming took 5 bases from V and 0 from J; bases not matched to a gene: 4.

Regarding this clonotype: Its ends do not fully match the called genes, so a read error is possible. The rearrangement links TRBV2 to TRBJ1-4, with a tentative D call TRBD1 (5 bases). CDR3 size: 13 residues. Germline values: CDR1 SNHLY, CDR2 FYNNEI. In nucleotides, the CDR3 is TGTGCCAGCAGTGACAGGGCCGGAGAAAAACTGTCTTTT. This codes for CASSDRAGEKLSF.

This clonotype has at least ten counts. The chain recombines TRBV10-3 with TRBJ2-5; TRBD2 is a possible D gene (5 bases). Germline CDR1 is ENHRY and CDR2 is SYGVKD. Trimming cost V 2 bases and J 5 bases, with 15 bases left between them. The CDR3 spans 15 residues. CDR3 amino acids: CAISEPRHGMETQYF. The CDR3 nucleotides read TGTGCCATCAGTGAGCCCCGACACGGGATGGAGACCCAGTACTTC.

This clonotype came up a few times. The CDR3 is CASRSDEGGRLGNTEAFF. The CDR3 bases are TGTGCCAGTAGATCGGACGAGGGAGGCAGGCTCGGGAACACTGAAGCTTTCTTT. The chain has TRBV19 and TRBJ1-1; the D is unclear. This CDR3 region has 18 residues. CDR1 is LNHDA, CDR2 SQIVND, per germline (reference sequence). The V end was cut by 6 bases, the J end by 1 base, with 24 bases between.

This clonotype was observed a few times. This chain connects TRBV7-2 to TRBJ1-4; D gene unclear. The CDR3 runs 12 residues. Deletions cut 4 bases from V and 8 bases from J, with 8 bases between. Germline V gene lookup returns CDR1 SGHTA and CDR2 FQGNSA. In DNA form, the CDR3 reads TGTGCCAGCAGCTCGCGACCCGAAAAACTGTTTTTT. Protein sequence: CASSSRPEKLFF.

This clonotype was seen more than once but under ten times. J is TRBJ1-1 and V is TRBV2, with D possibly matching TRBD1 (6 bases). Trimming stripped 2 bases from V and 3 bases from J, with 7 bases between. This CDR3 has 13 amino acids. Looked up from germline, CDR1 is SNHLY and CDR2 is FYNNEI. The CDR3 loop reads CASSERGDTEAFF. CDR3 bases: TGTGCCAGCAGTGAAAGGGGGGACACTGAAGCTTTCTTT. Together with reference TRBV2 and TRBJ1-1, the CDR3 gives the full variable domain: EPEVTQTPSHQVTQMGQEVILRCVPISNHLYFYWYRQILGQKVEFLVSFYNNEISEKSEIFDDQFSVERPDGSNFTLKIRSTKLEDSAMYFCASSERGDTEAFFGQGTRLTVV.

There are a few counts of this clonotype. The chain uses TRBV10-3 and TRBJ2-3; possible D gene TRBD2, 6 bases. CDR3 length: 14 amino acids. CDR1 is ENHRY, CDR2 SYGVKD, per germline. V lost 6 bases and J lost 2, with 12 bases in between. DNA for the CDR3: TGTGCCATCAGGAGTGGCGGGGCCACAGATACGCAGTATTTT. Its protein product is CAIRSGGATDTQYF.

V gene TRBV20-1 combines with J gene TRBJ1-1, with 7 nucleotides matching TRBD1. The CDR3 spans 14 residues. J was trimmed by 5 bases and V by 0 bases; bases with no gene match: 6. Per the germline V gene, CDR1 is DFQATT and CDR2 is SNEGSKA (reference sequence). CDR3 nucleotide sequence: TGCAGTGCTAGAGATTGGGACAGCTCGACTGAAGCTTTCTTT. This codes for CSARDWDSSTEAFF.

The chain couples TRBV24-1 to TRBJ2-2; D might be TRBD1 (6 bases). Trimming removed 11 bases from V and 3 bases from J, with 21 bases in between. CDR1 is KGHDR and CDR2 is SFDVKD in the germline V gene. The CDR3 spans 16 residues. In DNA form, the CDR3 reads TGTGCCAGCAGCCAACCTAGGGGGAGAGACACCGGGGAGCTGTTTTTT. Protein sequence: CASSQPRGRDTGELFF.

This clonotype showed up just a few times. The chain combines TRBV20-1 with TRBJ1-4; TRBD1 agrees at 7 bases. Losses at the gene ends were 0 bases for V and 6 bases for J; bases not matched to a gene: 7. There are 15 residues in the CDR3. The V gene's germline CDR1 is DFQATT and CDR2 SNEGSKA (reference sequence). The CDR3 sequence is CSARDRAGGYEKLFF. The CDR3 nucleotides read TGCAGTGCTAGAGATAGGGCAGGGGGTTATGAAAAACTGTTTTTT.

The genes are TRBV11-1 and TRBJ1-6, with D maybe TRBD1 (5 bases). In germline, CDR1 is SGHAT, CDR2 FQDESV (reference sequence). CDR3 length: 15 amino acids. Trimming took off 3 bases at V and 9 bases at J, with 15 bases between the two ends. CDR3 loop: CASSFQAGLGSPLHF. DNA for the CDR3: TGTGCCAGCAGCTTCCAAGCGGGGCTTGGTTCACCCCTCCACTTT.

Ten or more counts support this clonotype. The CDR3 bases are TGTGCCAGCAGCTTCGCTCGGGAAAAACTGTTTTTT. Its protein product is CASSFAREKLFF. This chain joins TRBV5-8 and TRBJ1-4; D not certain. The CDR3 spans 12 residues. Germline V lookup: CDR1 SGHTS, CDR2 YDEGEE. The ends were cut back, 2 bases at V and 8 bases at J, with 7 bases in the middle.

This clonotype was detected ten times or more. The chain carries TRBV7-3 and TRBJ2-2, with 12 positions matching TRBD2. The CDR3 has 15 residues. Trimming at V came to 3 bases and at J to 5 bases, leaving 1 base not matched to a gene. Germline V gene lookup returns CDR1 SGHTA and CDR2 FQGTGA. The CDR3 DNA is TGTGCCAGCAGCTTGACTAGCGGGAGTACCGGGGAGCTGTTTTTT. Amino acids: CASSLTSGSTGELFF.